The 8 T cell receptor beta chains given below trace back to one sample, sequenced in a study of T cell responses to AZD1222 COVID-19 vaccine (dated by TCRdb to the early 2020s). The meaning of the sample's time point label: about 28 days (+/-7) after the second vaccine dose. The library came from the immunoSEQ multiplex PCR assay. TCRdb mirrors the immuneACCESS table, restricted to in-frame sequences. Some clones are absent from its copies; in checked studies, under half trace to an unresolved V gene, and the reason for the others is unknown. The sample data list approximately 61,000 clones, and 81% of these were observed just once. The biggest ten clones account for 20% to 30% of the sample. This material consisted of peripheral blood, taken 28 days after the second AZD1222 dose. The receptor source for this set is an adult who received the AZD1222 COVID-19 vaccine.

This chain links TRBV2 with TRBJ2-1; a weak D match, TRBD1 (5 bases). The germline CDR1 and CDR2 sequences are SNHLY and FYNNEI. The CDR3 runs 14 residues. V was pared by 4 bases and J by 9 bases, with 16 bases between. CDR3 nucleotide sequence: TGTGCCAGCAGTGGGTCCTTCGCTAGGGGTGAGCAGTTCTTC. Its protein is CASSGSFARGEQFF.

This CDR3 is CASRRTGDYYGYTF. The CDR3 DNA reads as TGTGCCAGCAGAAGGACAGGGGATTACTATGGCTACACCTTC. The rearrangement joins TRBV6-5 to TRBJ1-2; TRBD1 agrees at 9 bases. J gave up 3 bases and V 6 bases, and 5 bases lay outside the gene matches. This CDR3 comprises 14 residues. Germline V gene sequence: CDR1 MNHEY, CDR2 SVGAGI.

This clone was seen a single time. The CDR3 loop is CASSFRGVELFF. The DNA of the CDR3 is TGCGCCAGCAGCTTCAGGGGTGTGGAGCTGTTTTTT. V and J are TRBV5-1 and TRBJ2-2; a possible D gene is TRBD1 (6 bases). V lost 2 bases and J 10 bases, leaving 9 bases between the germline ends. Per germline, CDR1 SGHRS and CDR2 YFSETQ. CDR3 length: 12 residues.

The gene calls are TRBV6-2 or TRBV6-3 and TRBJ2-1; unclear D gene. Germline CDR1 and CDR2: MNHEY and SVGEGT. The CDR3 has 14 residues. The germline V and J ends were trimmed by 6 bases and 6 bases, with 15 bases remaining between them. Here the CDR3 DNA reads TGTGCCAGCAGCTCCGCCTGGGCCGGCAATGAGCAGTTCTTC. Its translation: CASSSAWAGNEQFF.

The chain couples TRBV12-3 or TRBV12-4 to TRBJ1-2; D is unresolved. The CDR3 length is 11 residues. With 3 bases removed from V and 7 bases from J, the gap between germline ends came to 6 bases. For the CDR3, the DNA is TGTGCCAGCAGTTTCAGGAGTGGCTACACCTTC. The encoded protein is CASSFRSGYTF.

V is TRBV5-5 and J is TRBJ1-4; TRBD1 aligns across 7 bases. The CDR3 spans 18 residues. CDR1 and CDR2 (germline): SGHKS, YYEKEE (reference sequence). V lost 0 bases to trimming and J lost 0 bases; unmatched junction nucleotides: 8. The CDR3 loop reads CASSLGPGQTATNEKLFF. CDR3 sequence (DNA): TGTGCCAGCAGCTTGGGTCCGGGACAGACTGCAACTAATGAAAAACTGTTTTTT.

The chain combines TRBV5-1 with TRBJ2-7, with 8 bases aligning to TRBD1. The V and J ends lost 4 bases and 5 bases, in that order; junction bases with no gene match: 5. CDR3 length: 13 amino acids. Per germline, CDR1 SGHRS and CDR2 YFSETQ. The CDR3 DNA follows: TGCGCCAGCAGCCGACAGGGGTATGACGAGCAGTACTTC. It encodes CASSRQGYDEQYF.

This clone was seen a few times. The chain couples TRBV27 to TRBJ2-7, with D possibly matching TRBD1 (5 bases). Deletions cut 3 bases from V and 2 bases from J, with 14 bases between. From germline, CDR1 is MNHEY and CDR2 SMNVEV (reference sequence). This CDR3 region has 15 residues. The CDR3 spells CASSLIRGTPYEQYF. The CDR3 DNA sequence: TGTGCCAGCAGTTTGATTAGGGGAACCCCCTACGAGCAGTACTTC.